This TCR beta chain came from a study of T cells in Graves' hyperthyroidism and ophthalmopathy. Study outcomes and limitations: Most expanded thyroid clonotypes above 0.001 recurred in blood. A model using 13 V-J features told ophthalmopathy apart from stable hyperthyroidism.

The CDR3 loop spans 15 amino acids. V shed 0 bases and J shed 2 bases, with 11 bases lying between them. The germline V gene has CDR1 SGHNT and CDR2 YYREEE (reference sequence). The source material, RNA transcripts, was used to amplify TCR beta CDR3 regions. TCR CDR3 regions were first amplified by RT-PCR with HTBI primers. TCRdb used MiXCR to reprocess the multiplex PCR reads, holding one entry per CDR3 protein. The sample yields more than 650,000 distinct CDR3 sequences, about 14% seen once. Notes on this clonotype: Its target is unknown.

The specimen sequenced was blood. The sequence was collected from a young woman with Graves' hyperthyroidism. The chain carries TRBV5-4 and TRBJ2-5; maybe TRBD1 (6 bases). The DNA of the CDR3 is TGTGCCAGCAGCTTGGTGACAGGCGTACAAGAGACCCAGTACTTC. Protein sequence: CASSLVTGVQETQYF.